A single sample is the source of the 15 T cell receptor beta chains below, sequenced in a study of T cells in Graves' hyperthyroidism and ophthalmopathy. Amplification of TCR beta CDR3 regions used RNA as the template. First-round RT-PCR with HTBI primers amplified the TCR CDR3 region. TCRdb called the multiplex PCR reads again in MiXCR, with one record for every CDR3 protein. The sample lists around 610,000 distinct CDR3 sequences, under 15% occurring once. Sequencing input: blood. These receptors originate from a woman aged 40 to 49 with Graves' ophthalmopathy.

This clonotype was recorded at least ten times. V usage is TRBV7-2 and J usage is TRBJ2-7; 8 bases map to TRBD2. V was pared by 2 bases and J by 6 bases, with 6 bases of the junction left unmatched. This CDR3 is built from 14 residues. From germline, CDR1 is SGHTA and CDR2 FQGNSA. CDR3 sequence (DNA): TGTGCCAGCAGCTTATTCGGGAGGGCGGTCGAGCAGTACTTC. This sequence encodes CASSLFGRAVEQYF.

This clonotype was counted at least ten times. The V gene is TRBV20-1, the J gene TRBJ2-7; D may be TRBD2 (5 bases). The CDR3 has 16 residues. Deletions cut 0 bases from V and 0 bases from J, with 15 bases between. CDR1 and CDR2 from the germline V gene are DFQATT and SNEGSKA (reference sequence). CDR3 protein: CSARDGGLADSYEQYF. The CDR3 region has the DNA TGCAGTGCTAGAGATGGAGGCCTAGCCGACTCCTACGAGCAGTACTTC.

This clonotype was detected ten times or more. The chain employs TRBV29-1 and TRBJ2-5; the match to TRBD1 covers 7 bases. Unmatched junction bases numbered 8, after V lost 5 bases and J lost 5 bases. CDR1 and CDR2 from the germline V gene are SQVTM and ANQGSEA. The CDR3 extends over 13 amino acids. The CDR3 spells CSVKGTDVETQYF. DNA of the CDR3: TGCAGCGTTAAGGGGACAGATGTGGAGACCCAGTACTTC.

J is TRBJ1-2 and V is TRBV12-3 or TRBV12-4; unclear D gene. V gave up 5 bases and J gave up 6 bases, with 16 bases separating them. This CDR3 region has 14 residues. As DNA, the CDR3 is TGTGCCAGCAGTACGGGCTCTCTAGGGCATGGCTACACCTTC. Translating it yields CASSTGSLGHGYTF.

This clonotype was detected ten times or more. The J gene is TRBJ1-1, the V gene TRBV20-1; D is undetermined. Looked up from germline, CDR1 is DFQATT and CDR2 is SNEGSKA (reference sequence). V dropped 3 bases and J dropped 1 base, with 6 bases sitting between them. CDR3 length: 12 amino acids. CDR3 sequence: CSASNGNTEAFF. The DNA for the CDR3 is TGCAGTGCTAGTAATGGGAACACTGAAGCTTTCTTT.

In this sample, this clonotype turned up many times. The rearrangement links TRBV28 to TRBJ2-7; 9 bases line up with TRBD1. Germline V gives CDR1 MDHEN, CDR2 SYDVKM. V lost 5 bases and J lost 5; bases outside the gene matches: 13. This CDR3 contains 16 residues. Here the CDR3 DNA reads TGTGCCAGCAGTCGGACAGGGGTCAATTTGATCGACGAGCAGTACTTC. This translates into CASSRTGVNLIDEQYF.

The chain carries TRBV25-1 and TRBJ2-7; possibly TRBD2 for D (7 bases). V lost 1 base to trimming and J lost 6 bases, with 10 bases between them. Germline V gives CDR1 MGHDK, CDR2 SYGVNS. The CDR3 is 13 residues long. CDR3 amino acids: CASSESGGSEQYF. The CDR3 bases are TGTGCCAGCAGTGAATCGGGGGGCTCCGAGCAGTACTTC.

This clonotype was recorded at least ten times. The rearrangement joins TRBV15 to TRBJ1-2; D may be TRBD1 (6 bases). The V and J ends lost 0 bases and 4 bases respectively, with 12 bases between them. Germline V lookup: CDR1 LNHNV, CDR2 YYDKDF (reference sequence). The CDR3 length is 15 residues. The CDR3 DNA reads TGTGCCACCAGCAGAGAAATTACAGGGATCTATGGCTACACCTTC. Protein: CATSREITGIYGYTF.

Ten or more counts support this clonotype. The chain is built from TRBV27 and TRBJ2-7; 12 nucleotides align to TRBD2. The junction had 16 bases not matched to a gene; V was cut back by 7 bases and J by 6 bases. The CDR3 extends over 17 amino acids. Per the germline V gene, CDR1 is MNHEY and CDR2 is SMNVEV (reference sequence). The chain's CDR3 is CASTQLAGPSGRGEQYF. CDR3 nucleotides: TGTGCCAGCACCCAACTGGCGGGTCCTAGCGGGAGGGGCGAGCAGTACTTC.

This clonotype was detected ten times or more. Being one base from a much bigger clone, this may be a read error. The CDR3 carries no conserved terminal phenylalanine or tryptophan, so it likely arises from a read error. This sequence joins TRBV6-2 or TRBV6-3 and TRBJ1-5; D gene uncertain. This CDR3 has 16 residues. CDR1 is MNHEY and CDR2 is SVGEGT in the germline V gene. V shed 2 bases and J shed 0 bases, with 11 bases lying between them. CDR3 loop: CASSYTRSNSNQPQHS. DNA of the CDR3: TGTGCCAGCAGTTACACGAGGTCAAATAGCAATCAGCCCCAGCATTCT.

This clonotype came up many times. The V call is TRBV6-2 or TRBV6-3, the J call TRBJ2-2; D may be TRBD2 (5 bases). The V end was cut by 4 bases, the J end by 3 bases, with 18 bases between. The CDR3 runs 17 residues. Germline V lookup: CDR1 MNHEY, CDR2 SVGEGT. The CDR3 reads CASSFVGRAPDTGELFF. CDR3 sequence (DNA): TGTGCCAGCAGTTTTGTTGGGCGGGCTCCAGACACCGGGGAGCTGTTTTTT.

This clonotype was seen more than once but under ten times. The CDR3 loop is CASSLAGFEAFF. DNA of the CDR3: TGTGCCAGCAGCTTAGCTGGTTTTGAAGCTTTCTTT. The chain couples TRBV11-3 to TRBJ1-1; D remains unclear. This CDR3 contains 12 residues. Trimming left V 1 base short and J 7 bases short, with 7 bases between. Per germline, CDR1 SGHNT and CDR2 YENEEA.

At least ten counts were recorded for this clonotype. The V gene is TRBV7-2, the J gene TRBJ1-1; maybe TRBD1 (5 bases). The germline V and J ends were trimmed by 5 bases and 1 base, with 11 bases remaining between them. Per germline, CDR1 SGHTA and CDR2 FQGNSA. This CDR3 is 14 amino acids long. The CDR3 protein is CASSPGLPNTEAFF. In DNA, the CDR3 is TGTGCCAGCAGCCCGGGACTTCCGAACACTGAAGCTTTCTTT.

Details on this clonotype: Given a much more abundant clone one base away, this may be a read error. This chain uses TRBV11-2 with TRBJ1-1, with D possibly matching TRBD1 (6 bases). The CDR3 contains 12 residues. CDR1 and CDR2 (germline): SGHAT, FQNNGV. CDR3: CVSLGANTEAFF. The DNA of the CDR3 is TGTGTCAGCCTGGGGGCGAACACTGAAGCTTTCTTT.

Only a few counts were recorded for this clonotype. With a much larger clone just one base away, this may be a read error. The chain uses TRBV28 and TRBJ2-6; D might be TRBD2 (5 bases). Per germline, CDR1 MDHEN and CDR2 SYDVKM. Trimming removed 6 bases at V and 1 base at J, with 19 bases between. The CDR3 covers 18 residues. As DNA, the CDR3 is TGTGCCAGCAGATCCCCCAGAGGGAGCAGTTCTGGGGCCAACGTCCTGACTTTC. Protein product: CASRSPRGSSSGANVLTF.